This section outlines one T cell receptor (beta chain) sequence together with its context. Its antigen is currently unknown. PCR involved 60 Vbeta and 13 Jbeta primers. The assay was immunoSEQ multiplex PCR, and TCRdb's table has in-frame clones only and misses some. This table holds about 110,000 clones, about three quarters found once. This sample stems from a study of cytomegalovirus exposure and HLA in healthy donors. Study-wide points: In a later analysis, TCR beta V- and J-gene trimming showed a link to a missense DCLRE1C variant. In a later analysis, specific HLA alleles were associated with under 20,000 TCR beta sequences at a 0.05 false discovery rate.

The CDR3 runs to 11 residues. The V gene end was trimmed by 6 bases and the J gene end by 17 bases; junction bases not matched to a gene: 9. Per the germline V gene, CDR1 is MNHNY and CDR2 is SVGAGI (reference sequence). This sequence was found in a woman aged 55-70 years in good health and CMV-seropositive. The sequencing sample was made of PBMCs. The chain uses TRBV6-6 and TRBJ1-4; 7 positions match TRBD1. CDR3 DNA sequence: TGTGCCAGCAGAAGCACAGGGGCCGGTTTTTTT. Translation: CASRSTGAGFF.